A single sample gave rise to the 27 T cell receptor beta chains below, sequenced in a study of blood T cell repertoires in COVID-19. This table comes from immunoSEQ multiplex PCR, and its TCRdb copy is limited to in-frame clones, with some not included. The repertoire consists of around 55,000 clones, with almost 85% occurring once and the leading ten covering more than 9.5%. Material: peripheral blood. The receptors derive from a human donor in a cohort sampled during active COVID-19.

The genes are TRBV27 and TRBJ1-5, with 11 bases matching TRBD1. This CDR3 is 20 amino acids long. From germline, CDR1 is MNHEY and CDR2 SMNVEV (reference sequence). Trimming at V came to 4 bases and at J to 1 base, leaving 15 bases not matched to a gene. CDR3: CASSSPPGTGGIGSNQPQHF. In nucleotides, the CDR3 is TGTGCCAGCAGTTCCCCACCCGGGACAGGGGGGATTGGGAGCAATCAGCCCCAGCATTTT.

The V and J genes are TRBV19 and TRBJ1-2; the D is unclear. With 0 bases removed from V and 4 bases from J, the gap between germline ends came to 18 bases. The CDR3 has 17 amino acids. Germline CDR1 and CDR2: LNHDA and SQIVND (reference sequence). DNA for the CDR3: TGTGCCAGTAGTATAGACTCCGGCGTGGCGGTTCTCTATGGCTACACCTTC. Translating gives CASSIDSGVAVLYGYTF.

This chain joins TRBV4-1 and TRBJ2-3; D is possibly TRBD1 (6 bases). The germline CDR1 and CDR2 sequences are MGHRA and YSYEKL. The CDR3 runs 19 residues. Deletions cut 4 bases from V and 0 bases from J, with 23 bases between. The CDR3 DNA reads TGCGCCAGCAGCCGAGACCCCCTGACGGCAGGGGCGAGCACAGATACGCAGTATTTT. Its translation is CASSRDPLTAGASTDTQYF.

This clone was recorded once. V and J are TRBV7-9 and TRBJ2-2; TRBD2 is a possible D gene (6 bases). Looked up from germline, CDR1 is SEHNR and CDR2 is FQNEAQ (reference sequence). V gave up 6 bases and J gave up 0 bases, with 14 bases separating them. The CDR3 extends over 16 amino acids. CDR3 nucleotides: TGTGCCAGCAGACCATCGGGGGAAACGAACACCGGGGAGCTGTTTTTT. Its protein is CASRPSGETNTGELFF.

The table lists this clone with a few counts. The chain carries TRBV6-5 and TRBJ1-5; D unclear. This CDR3 comprises 13 residues. Germline V gene sequence: CDR1 MNHEY, CDR2 SVGAGI. Trimming stripped 2 bases from V and 7 bases from J, with 9 bases between. The CDR3 DNA sequence: TGTGCCAGCAGTTACAAGCAGGAACAGCCCCAGCATTTT. Translation gives CASSYKQEQPQHF.

This clone was counted only a few times. V and J are TRBV5-4 and TRBJ1-4; 8 bases agree with TRBD1. Germline trimming cut 4 bases from V and 2 bases from J; bases unmatched to any gene: 4. The germline V gene encodes CDR1 SGHNT and CDR2 YYREEE (reference sequence). The CDR3 sequence is 15 residues long. CDR3 bases: TGTGCCAGCAGCCTCTACAGGGGGACTAATGAAAAACTGTTTTTT. Translation: CASSLYRGTNEKLFF. Complete variable domain (other parts from reference TRBV5-4 and TRBJ1-4): ETGVTQSPTHLIKTRGQQVTLRCSSQSGHNTVSWYQQALGQGPQFIFQYYREEENGRGNFPPRFSGLQFPNYSSELNVNALELDDSALYLCASSLYRGTNEKLFFGSGTQLSVL.

The V call is TRBV9, the J call TRBJ1-5; D is possibly TRBD1 (5 bases). The CDR3 runs to 14 residues. The V gene lost 0 bases and the J gene lost 11 bases, with 15 bases spanning the gap. Germline lookup yields CDR1 SGDLS and CDR2 YYNGEE. The CDR3 here is CASSVEAGRGSQHF. CDR3 coding DNA: TGTGCCAGCAGCGTAGAGGCAGGTCGGGGGTCCCAGCATTTT.

The chain uses TRBV30 and TRBJ1-6; 7 positions match TRBD1. The CDR3 spans 16 residues. Losses at the gene ends were 2 bases for V and 6 bases for J; bases not matched to a gene: 10. CDR1 and CDR2 (germline): GTSNPN, SVGIG (reference sequence). In DNA form, the CDR3 reads TGTGCCTGGAGTCCCCCACGGGGACAGTTTAATTCACCCCTCCACTTT. As protein: CAWSPPRGQFNSPLHF.

The rearrangement joins TRBV15 to TRBJ2-3; 9 bases align to TRBD1. The V gene's germline CDR1 is LNHNV and CDR2 YYDKDF (reference sequence). The CDR3 consists of 18 residues. After removal of 8 bases from V and 4 bases from J, the junction contained 19 bases not matched to a gene. The CDR3 nucleotides read TGTGCCACCTTCGGTCGGTCGACAGGGGGTTTGTTGGCAGATACGCAGTATTTT. Translation: CATFGRSTGGLLADTQYF.

The chain combines TRBV18 with TRBJ1-5, with a possible D match to TRBD1 (5 bases). Per the germline V gene, CDR1 is KGHSH and CDR2 is LQKENI. V was pared by 4 bases and J by 6 bases, with 10 bases between. This CDR3 has 13 amino acids. CDR3 nucleotide sequence: TGTGCCAGCTCACAGGATCAGGGTCAGCCCCAGCATTTT. It encodes CASSQDQGQPQHF.

This chain joins TRBV4-3 and TRBJ1-2; TRBD1 matches at 7 bases. V lost 0 bases, J lost 4 bases, and 5 bases stayed unmatched. From germline, CDR1 is LGHNA and CDR2 YSLEER. The CDR3 is made up of 15 amino acids. CDR3 nucleotides: TGCGCCAGCAGCCAAGATACAGGGGTTGGCTATGGCTACACCTTC. It yields the protein CASSQDTGVGYGYTF.

J is TRBJ2-2 and V is TRBV28, with 8 bases identical to TRBD1. The V gene end was trimmed by 4 bases and the J gene end by 6 bases; junction bases not matched to a gene: 10. Per germline, CDR1 MDHEN and CDR2 SYDVKM. CDR3 size: 16 residues. The CDR3 protein is CASSSQDRGLPGELFF. DNA of the CDR3: TGTGCCAGCAGTTCGCAAGACAGGGGCCTTCCCGGGGAGCTGTTTTTT.

The chain combines TRBV7-3 with TRBJ1-2; unclear D gene. V lost 2 bases to trimming and J lost 6 bases, with 10 bases between them. CDR1 and CDR2 (germline): SGHTA, FQGTGA. The CDR3 is made up of 13 amino acids. CDR3 DNA: TGTGCCAGCAGCTTAGGAGGGTTGGATGGCTACACCTTC. Its translation: CASSLGGLDGYTF.

Here the CDR3 DNA reads TGTGCCAGCAGCCCATACCCGCCAGGGACTAGCTCCTACAATGAGCAGTTCTTC. Amino acid sequence: CASSPYPPGTSSYNEQFF. The genes are TRBV9 and TRBJ2-1; 8 bases map to TRBD2. The CDR3 loop spans 18 amino acids. Germline V gene sequence: CDR1 SGDLS, CDR2 YYNGEE. The V segment lost 4 bases and the J segment 0 bases; nucleotides outside the gene matches: 12.

This sequence joins TRBV14 and TRBJ2-2, with 10 bases aligning to TRBD2. The ends lost 0 bases at V and 4 bases at J; junction bases unmatched: 2. The CDR3 loop spans 16 amino acids. The germline V gene encodes CDR1 SGHDN and CDR2 FVKESK. CDR3 sequence: CASSQELAGVTGELFF. DNA of the CDR3: TGTGCCAGCAGCCAAGAGCTAGCGGGAGTCACCGGGGAGCTGTTTTTT.

The chain has TRBV5-1 and TRBJ1-2; 12 bases fit TRBD1. Trimming removed 4 bases from V and 8 bases from J; junction bases left unmatched: 3. Germline V lookup: CDR1 SGHRS, CDR2 YFSETQ. The CDR3 is made up of 13 amino acids. The DNA of the CDR3 is TGCGCCAGCAGCGAGGGGACAGGGGGCGGCTACACCTTC. It codes for CASSEGTGGGYTF.

This clone showed up just once. The chain has TRBV5-8 and TRBJ2-3, with 8 positions matching TRBD1. The CDR3 sequence is 14 residues long. Trimming at V came to 4 bases and at J to 2 bases, leaving 3 bases not matched to a gene. Germline-derived CDR1 and CDR2 are SGHTS and YDEGEE. The CDR3 region is CASSRTGITDTQYF. The CDR3, as DNA: TGTGCCAGCAGCCGGACAGGGATCACAGATACGCAGTATTTT.

This sequence joins TRBV30 and TRBJ2-3; 8 positions match TRBD1. There are 15 residues in the CDR3. Germline CDR1 GTSNPN, CDR2 SVGIG (reference sequence). The junction had 8 bases not matched to a gene; V was cut back by 1 base and J by 5 bases. The CDR3 sequence: CAWSETGVGGDTQYF. CDR3 in DNA: TGTGCCTGGAGTGAGACAGGGGTGGGGGGAGATACGCAGTATTTT.

In DNA form, the CDR3 reads TGTGCCAGCAGTCCCCCACGCGGGGGCAGGGATCAAGAGACCCAGTACTTC. Its protein product is CASSPPRGGRDQETQYF. The chain links TRBV6-6 to TRBJ2-5; TRBD2 might be the D (7 bases). The length of the CDR3 is 17 residues. The V gene lost 5 bases and the J gene lost 2 bases, with 21 bases spanning the gap. The germline gives CDR1 MNHNY, CDR2 SVGAGI (reference sequence).

The table lists this clone with a count of one. The chain uses TRBV11-2 and TRBJ2-3, with TRBD2 matching 11 bases. CDR1 and CDR2 (germline): SGHAT, FQNNGV. The V gene end was trimmed by 0 bases and the J gene end by 3 bases; junction bases not matched to a gene: 8. CDR3 length: 18 amino acids. DNA of the CDR3: TGTGCCAGCAGCTTAGAAGGCGTAGCGGGAGGGAAAACAGATACGCAGTATTTT. This sequence encodes CASSLEGVAGGKTDTQYF.

This clone was recorded a few times. Here the CDR3 reads CASRFGQGYEQYF. CDR3 DNA sequence: TGTGCCAGCAGGTTCGGGCAGGGGTACGAGCAGTACTTC. This chain joins TRBV12-3 or TRBV12-4 and TRBJ2-7; perhaps TRBD1 as D (6 bases). V lost 6 bases and J lost 4, with 13 bases in between. This CDR3 spans 13 amino acids.

The rearrangement links TRBV4-2 to TRBJ1-5; no reliable D call. The germline V and J ends were trimmed by 0 bases and 7 bases, with 7 bases remaining between them. Germline CDR1 reads LGHNA; CDR2 reads YNFKEQ. This CDR3 is built from 13 residues. The CDR3, as DNA: TGTGCCAGCAGCCAAGAGGCGGGGCAGCCCCAGCATTTT. Its protein is CASSQEAGQPQHF.

The rearrangement joins TRBV4-2 to TRBJ2-4; 7 bases fit TRBD2. The CDR3 runs 18 residues. The germline V gene has CDR1 LGHNA and CDR2 YNFKEQ. V shed 2 bases, J shed 0 bases, and the junction held 10 bases outside the gene matches. The CDR3 spells CASSQLSGERGAKNIQYF. Here the CDR3 DNA reads TGTGCCAGCAGCCAACTCAGCGGGGAGAGAGGAGCCAAAAACATTCAGTACTTC.

This rearrangement joins TRBV11-1 to TRBJ2-5; D gene ambiguous. In germline, CDR1 is SGHAT, CDR2 FQDESV (reference sequence). The V and J ends lost 1 base and 5 bases respectively, with 17 bases between them. The CDR3 is 16 amino acids. This CDR3 is CASSLVASGVRETQYF. CDR3 DNA sequence: TGTGCCAGCAGCTTAGTGGCCTCCGGAGTTAGGGAGACCCAGTACTTC.

The chain recombines TRBV7-2 with TRBJ2-7; 7 nucleotides match TRBD1. There are 15 residues in the CDR3. After removal of 5 bases from V and 1 base from J, the junction contained 8 bases not matched to a gene. Germline values: CDR1 SGHTA, CDR2 FQGNSA. The CDR3 coding sequence is TGTGCCAGCAGCCGCAGACAGGGTGGATCCTACGAGCAGTACTTC. The encoded protein is CASSRRQGGSYEQYF.

The chain combines TRBV28 with TRBJ1-5; D remains unclear. V was shortened by 6 bases and J by 0 bases, with 6 bases between the two germline ends. CDR3 length: 13 residues. Per germline, CDR1 MDHEN and CDR2 SYDVKM. CDR3 nucleotide sequence: TGTGCCAGCAGCACCTATAGCAATCAGCCCCAGCATTTT. This codes for CASSTYSNQPQHF.

This chain joins TRBV6-5 and TRBJ2-5, with 8 positions matching TRBD1. The ends lost 6 bases at V and 4 bases at J; junction bases unmatched: 7. CDR1 is MNHEY and CDR2 is SVGAGI in the germline V gene. The CDR3 sequence is 14 residues long. The CDR3 is CASRRDRLAETQYF. The CDR3 DNA sequence: TGTGCCAGCAGGCGGGACAGGTTGGCAGAGACCCAGTACTTC.